This T cell receptor beta chain was retrieved from a study of blood T cell repertoires in COVID-19. Study-level information: The samples span acute and convalescent COVID-19 from the United States, Italy and Spain. PBMCs, B-cell-depleted T cells, or T cells were the source of the cDNA or gDNA that made up the material.

Methods used by the authors: Amplification of reference gene primers provided the estimated nucleated cell counts. TCRdb keeps only in-frame clones here, not all; method: immunoSEQ multiplex PCR. The V and J calls and clone size are taken from that table; D and trimming were inferred from the DNA. The repertoire holds 200,000 to 250,000 clones, with around 90% as singletons. Trimming removed 1 base from V and 5 bases from J; junction bases left unmatched: 5. Germline lookup yields CDR1 SEHNR and CDR2 FQNEAQ (reference sequence). This CDR3 is built from 15 residues. The rearrangement links TRBV7-9 to TRBJ2-1, with 7 nucleotides matching TRBD2. The sample was peripheral blood. The clonotype originates from a man in his fifties or sixties who had recovered from COVID-19. CDR3 in amino acids: CASSLVRGSNNEQFF. The CDR3 DNA sequence: TGTGCCAGCAGCTTAGTACGCGGGAGTAACAATGAGCAGTTCTTC.